The TCR beta chain described here comes from a study of identical twins. Findings of the study overall: Sequences that were beta out-of-frame showed weaker excess twin sharing. In cord blood, abundant beta clonotypes had fewer insertions; memory showed no trend. The models gave estimates that fell short of the out-of-frame TCR alpha sharing seen in monozygotic twins.

Through template switching, a universal primer site was introduced, and the cDNA contained unique molecular identifiers. TCRdb re-derived calls from the 5' RACE reads in MiXCR, one entry per CDR3 protein. The table includes around 370,000 distinct CDR3 sequences, 7% to 9.5% detected once. Trimming at V came to 5 bases and at J to 7 bases, leaving 13 bases not matched to a gene. CDR3 length: 16 residues. The germline V gene has CDR1 LGHDT and CDR2 YNNKEL (reference sequence). Regarding this clonotype: Its antigen is not identified.

This receptor was identified in a woman aged 50 to 60 in good health. The gene calls are TRBV3-1 and TRBJ2-1; 8 bases are a match to TRBD2. The sample comprised naive T cells sorted from blood. The CDR3 protein is CASSNLPGLVNNEQFF. The CDR3 coding sequence is TGTGCCAGCAGCAACCTCCCGGGACTAGTTAATAATGAGCAGTTCTTC.